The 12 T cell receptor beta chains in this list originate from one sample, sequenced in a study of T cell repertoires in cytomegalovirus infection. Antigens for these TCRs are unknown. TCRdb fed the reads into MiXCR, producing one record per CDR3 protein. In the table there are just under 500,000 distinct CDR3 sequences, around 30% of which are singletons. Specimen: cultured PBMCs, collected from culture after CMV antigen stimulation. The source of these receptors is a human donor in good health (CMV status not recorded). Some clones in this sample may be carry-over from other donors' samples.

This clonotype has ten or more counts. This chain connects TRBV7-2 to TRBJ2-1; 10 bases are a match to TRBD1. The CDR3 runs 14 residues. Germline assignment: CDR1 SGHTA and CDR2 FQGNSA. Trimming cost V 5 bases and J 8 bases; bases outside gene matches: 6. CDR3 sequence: CASSPRDRGHEQFF. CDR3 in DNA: TGTGCCAGCAGCCCCCGGGACAGGGGCCATGAGCAGTTCTTC. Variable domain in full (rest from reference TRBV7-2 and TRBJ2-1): GAGVSQSPSNKVTEKGKDVELRCDPISGHTALYWYRQSLGQGLEFLIYFQGNSAPDKSGLPSDRFSAERTGGSVSTLTIQRTQQEDSAVYLCASSPRDRGHEQFFGPGTRLTVL.

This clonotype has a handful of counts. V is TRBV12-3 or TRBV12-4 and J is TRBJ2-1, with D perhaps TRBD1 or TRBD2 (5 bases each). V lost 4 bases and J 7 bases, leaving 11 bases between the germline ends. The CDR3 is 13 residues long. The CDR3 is CASSSVWGNEQFF. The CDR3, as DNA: TGTGCCAGCAGTTCGGTCTGGGGGAATGAGCAGTTCTTC.

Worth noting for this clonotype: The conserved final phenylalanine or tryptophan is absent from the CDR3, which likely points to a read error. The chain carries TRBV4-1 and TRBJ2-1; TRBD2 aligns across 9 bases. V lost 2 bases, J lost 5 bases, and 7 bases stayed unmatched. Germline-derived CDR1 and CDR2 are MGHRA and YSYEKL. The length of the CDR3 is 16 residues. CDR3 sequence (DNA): TGCGCCAGCAGCCAATCGAAGGGACTAGCCCACAATGAGCAGTTCGTC. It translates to CASSQSKGLAHNEQFV.

The DNA for the CDR3 is TGTGCCAGCAGCCAAGTTCCGGTTGTGAACACTGAAGCTTTCTTT. This encodes CASSQVPVVNTEAFF. V usage is TRBV3-1 and J usage is TRBJ1-1; the D is unclear. V was shortened by 1 base and J by 0 bases, with 9 bases between the two germline ends. The germline V gene has CDR1 LGHDT and CDR2 YNNKEL (reference sequence). This CDR3 contains 15 residues.

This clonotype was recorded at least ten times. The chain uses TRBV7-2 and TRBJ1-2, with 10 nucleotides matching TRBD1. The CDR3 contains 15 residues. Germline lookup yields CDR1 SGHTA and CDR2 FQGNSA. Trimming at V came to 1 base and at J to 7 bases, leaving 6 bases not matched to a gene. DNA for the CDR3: TGTGCCAGCAGCTTAGGGGGACAGGGGCCGTCTGGCTACACCTTC. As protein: CASSLGGQGPSGYTF.

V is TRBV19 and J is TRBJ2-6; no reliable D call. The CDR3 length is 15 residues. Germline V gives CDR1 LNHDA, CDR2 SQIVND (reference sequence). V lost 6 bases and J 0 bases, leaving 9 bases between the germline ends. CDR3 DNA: TGTGCCAGTAGCCGTTCTGGCTCTGGGGCCAACGTCCTGACTTTC. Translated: CASSRSGSGANVLTF.

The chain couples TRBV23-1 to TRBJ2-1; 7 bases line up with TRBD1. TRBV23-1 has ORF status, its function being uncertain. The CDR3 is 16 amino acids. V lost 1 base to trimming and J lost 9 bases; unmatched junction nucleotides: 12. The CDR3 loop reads CASSQLGPDRAPEQFF. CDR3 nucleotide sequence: TGCGCCAGCAGTCAATTAGGCCCTGACAGGGCCCCTGAGCAGTTCTTC.

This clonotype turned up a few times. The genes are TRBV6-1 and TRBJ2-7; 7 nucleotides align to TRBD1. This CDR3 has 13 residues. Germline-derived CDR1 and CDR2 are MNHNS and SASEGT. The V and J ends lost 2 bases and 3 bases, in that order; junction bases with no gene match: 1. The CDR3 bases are TGTGCCAGCAGTGAAAGGGACAGCTACGAGCAGTACGTC. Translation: CASSERDSYEQYV.

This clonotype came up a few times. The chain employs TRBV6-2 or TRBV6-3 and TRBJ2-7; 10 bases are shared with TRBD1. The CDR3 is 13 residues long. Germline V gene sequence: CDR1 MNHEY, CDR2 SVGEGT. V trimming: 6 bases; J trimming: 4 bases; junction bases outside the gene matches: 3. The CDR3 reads CASRRTGGYEQYF. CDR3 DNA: TGTGCCAGCAGACGGACAGGGGGTTACGAGCAGTACTTC.

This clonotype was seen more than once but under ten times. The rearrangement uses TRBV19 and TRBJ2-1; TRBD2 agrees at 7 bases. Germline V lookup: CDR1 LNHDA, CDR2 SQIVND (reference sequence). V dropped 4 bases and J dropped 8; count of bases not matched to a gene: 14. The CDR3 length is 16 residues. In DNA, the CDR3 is TGTGCCAGTAGTAACCCGCTCCGGACTAGTCTAGATGAGCAGTTCTTC. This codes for CASSNPLRTSLDEQFF.

The CDR3, as DNA: TGTGCCAGCATCCTAGCGGGGGGCACAGATACGCAGTATTTT. The encoded protein is CASILAGGTDTQYF. The V and J genes are TRBV12-3 or TRBV12-4 and TRBJ2-3; 10 positions match TRBD2. The CDR3 contains 14 residues. V trimming: 7 bases; J trimming: 1 base; junction bases outside the gene matches: 2.

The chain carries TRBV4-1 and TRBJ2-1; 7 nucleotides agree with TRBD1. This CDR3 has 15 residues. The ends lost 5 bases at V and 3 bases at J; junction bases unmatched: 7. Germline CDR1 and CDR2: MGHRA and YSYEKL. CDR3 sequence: CASSTRTGSYNEQFF. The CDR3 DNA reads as TGCGCCAGCAGCACCCGGACAGGTAGCTACAATGAGCAGTTCTTC.